Sequencing of this T cell receptor beta chain was carried out in a study of OX40 agonist ivuxolimab in advanced cancers. Whole-study context: Enrollees could have had prior anti-PD-1, anti-PD-L1 or anti-CTLA-4 therapy, which under 50% had received. The study's findings and limits: In general, CD8+ T cells held more expanded clones than CD4+ did, on average.

Blood draws occurred at baseline, cycle 4 day 1, and cycle 7 day 1. For this clone: The antigen is undetermined.

Trimming at V came to 5 bases and at J to 7 bases, leaving 7 bases not matched to a gene. This CDR3 contains 15 residues. In germline, CDR1 is SEHNR, CDR2 FQNEAQ (reference sequence). Using immunoSEQ multiplex PCR, the repertoire was profiled, and TCRdb retains in-frame clones only, with some absent. Of roughly 140,000 clones detected, 90% to 95% appear once; the ten largest clones hold about 0.31%. Sequenced material: CD4+ or CD8+ T cells sorted from blood, taken in a trial of the OX40 agonist ivuxolimab. The receptor was isolated from an adult with an advanced solid tumor such as melanoma, head and neck, liver or kidney cancer. The chain links TRBV7-9 to TRBJ1-3, with 11 bases aligning to TRBD1. The CDR3 sequence: CASSPSGTGGNTIYF. Here the CDR3 DNA reads TGTGCCAGCAGCCCCTCCGGGACAGGGGGTAACACCATATATTTT. Variable domain in full (rest from reference TRBV7-9 and TRBJ1-3): DTGVSQNPRHKITKRGQNVTFRCDPISEHNRLYWYRQTLGQGPEFLTYFQNEAQLEKSRLLSDRFSAERPKGSFSTLEIQRTEQGDSAMYLCASSPSGTGGNTIYFGEGSWLTVV.